This T cell receptor (beta chain) was observed in a study of blood T cells in healthy people across ages. At the level of the study: Capture via template switching afforded approximately one barcoded beta molecule per two T cells. Study-wide points: Strong correlation existed between TCR beta diversity and naive T cell percentage. The fall in TCR beta diversity per million T cells was roughly linear with age.

V was trimmed by 6 bases and J by 3 bases, leaving 11 bases between them. The germline V gene has CDR1 SQVTM and CDR2 ANQGSEA. The CDR3 is 12 amino acids. Note on this clonotype: The antigen is unknown.

Next came a second PCR, run for about 7 to 12 cycles, which used a sample-barcoded 5' primer along with a J-beta primer mix. Each cDNA molecule, via a template-switch adaptor with 12 random nucleotides, was tagged. TCRdb called the 5' RACE reads again in MiXCR, with one record for every CDR3 protein. The table lists 790,000 or so distinct CDR3 sequences, around three fifths of them singletons. The clonotype originates from a middle-aged man in good health. Sequencing used blood. J is TRBJ1-2 and V is TRBV29-1; no clear D gene. As DNA, the CDR3 is TGCAGCGTGAAAGAAAACGACTATGGCTACACCTTC. Its protein product is CSVKENDYGYTF.